One sample yielded the 11 T cell receptor beta chains listed below, sequenced in a study of cytomegalovirus exposure and HLA in healthy donors. Sequencing used immunoSEQ multiplex PCR; TCRdb keeps in-frame clones, though not all of them. The sample holds about 120,000 clones, around 90% seen once. Sequencing used PBMCs. Every receptor here comes from a woman aged 18-29 years in good health and CMV-seronegative.

This chain joins TRBV4-3 and TRBJ2-1, with TRBD2 as a possible D gene (5 bases). Germline V gene data show CDR1 as LGHNA and CDR2 as YSLEER. The length of the CDR3 is 13 residues. Trimming removed 0 bases at V and 10 bases at J, with 10 bases between. The CDR3 here is CASSQDPGSEQFF. The CDR3 DNA follows: TGCGCCAGCAGCCAAGATCCGGGGTCGGAGCAGTTCTTC.

The chain is built from TRBV28 and TRBJ2-4; 7 bases are a match to TRBD1. The J segment lost 4 bases and the V segment lost 2 bases, leaving 11 bases of the junction unmatched. Germline CDR1 is MDHEN and CDR2 is SYDVKM. The CDR3 contains 17 residues. CDR3 residues: CASSLPPSGTVKNIQYF. For the CDR3, the DNA is TGTGCCAGCAGTTTACCTCCTTCCGGGACAGTGAAAAACATTCAGTACTTC.

This sequence joins TRBV6-5 and TRBJ2-7; D is perhaps TRBD2 (6 bases). Germline CDR1 and CDR2: MNHEY and SVGAGI. Trimming pared 4 bases from V and 0 bases from J, leaving 16 bases between. The CDR3 spans 16 residues. DNA for the CDR3: TGTGCCAGCAGTTCACTTAGCGGCTTGAGCTCCTACGAGCAGTACTTC. Translation: CASSSLSGLSSYEQYF.

The chain employs TRBV7-3 and TRBJ2-7, with a tentative D call TRBD1 (6 bases). The CDR3 has 13 residues. Germline loops: CDR1 SGHTA, CDR2 FQGTGA. V lost 0 bases to trimming and J lost 7 bases, with 10 bases between them. CDR3 in DNA: TGTGCCAGCAGCTTAACGTGGGGGCAGGAGCAGTACTTC. Translation: CASSLTWGQEQYF.

V gene TRBV9 combines with J gene TRBJ2-1, with TRBD2 matching 9 bases. CDR3 size: 16 residues. CDR1 is SGDLS, CDR2 YYNGEE, per germline. V gave up 4 bases and J gave up 10 bases; unmatched junction bases: 15. CDR3 protein: CASSLPRVAGVYEQFF. In DNA, the CDR3 is TGTGCCAGCAGCCTCCCTCGGGTAGCGGGGGTTTACGAGCAGTTCTTC.

The gene calls are TRBV6-5 and TRBJ2-5, with 10 bases aligning to TRBD1. Unmatched junction bases numbered 4, after V lost 8 bases and J lost 4 bases. Germline-derived CDR1 and CDR2 are MNHEY and SVGAGI. The CDR3 has 13 amino acids. CDR3 amino acids: CASWTGGGETQYF. DNA of the CDR3: TGTGCCAGCTGGACAGGGGGTGGAGAGACCCAGTACTTC.

The sample holds one count of this clone. The chain uses TRBV6-5 and TRBJ2-7; maybe TRBD2 (5 bases). Germline values: CDR1 MNHEY, CDR2 SVGAGI. The CDR3 consists of 14 residues. V was cut by 2 bases and J by 1 base, with 9 bases left in between. The CDR3 nucleotides read TGTGCCAGCAGTTACGTAGGCGGGTCCTACGAGCAGTACTTC. This gives the protein CASSYVGGSYEQYF.

This clone was detected only once. The chain couples TRBV7-8 to TRBJ2-5; weak D call: TRBD2 (5 bases). Looked up from germline, CDR1 is SGHVS and CDR2 is FQNEAQ. The ends were cut back, 0 bases at V and 7 bases at J, with 6 bases in the middle. The length of the CDR3 is 12 residues. This CDR3 reads CASSLAAGTQYF. The CDR3 DNA follows: TGTGCCAGCAGCTTAGCGGCGGGGACCCAGTACTTC.

The chain joins TRBV11-2 to TRBJ1-5, with a weak D call TRBD1 (5 bases). V was pared by 3 bases and J by 6 bases, with 12 bases between. The CDR3 totals 14 residues. Germline assignment: CDR1 SGHAT and CDR2 FQNNGV. The CDR3 coding sequence is TGTGCCAGCAGCTTGGGCAGGGTGGGTCAGCCCCAGCATTTT. It specifies CASSLGRVGQPQHF.

The gene calls are TRBV4-1 and TRBJ2-1, with TRBD2 matching 7 bases. The CDR3 runs to 14 residues. V dropped 5 bases and J dropped 12; count of bases not matched to a gene: 13. CDR1 MGHRA and CDR2 YSYEKL come from the germline V gene. The CDR3 loop is CASSSKMGGGVQFF. Written as DNA, the CDR3 is TGCGCCAGCAGCTCGAAAATGGGCGGGGGTGTGCAGTTCTTC.

V is TRBV4-1 and J is TRBJ2-1; 8 bases agree with TRBD1. Germline V gene lookup returns CDR1 MGHRA and CDR2 YSYEKL. The CDR3 loop spans 17 amino acids. With 3 bases clipped from V and 0 bases from J, the junction kept 7 bases outside the gene matches. CDR3 sequence reads: CASSQDRATSSYNEQFF. The CDR3 DNA follows: TGCGCCAGCAGCCAGGACAGGGCTACCAGCTCCTACAATGAGCAGTTCTTC.